The clone carrying this T cell receptor (beta chain) came up a few times. Germline assignment: CDR1 SEHNR and CDR2 FQNEAQ (reference sequence). This CDR3 comprises 16 residues. Deletions cut 5 bases from V and 1 base from J, with 15 bases between. In the study's own analysis: Cell counts per sample came from amplifying reference gene primers. Some clones are missing from TCRdb's copy, which holds only in-frame ones; the method was immunoSEQ multiplex PCR. That table supplies the V and J calls and clone size; D and trimming were determined from the DNA. The sample has about 200,000 clones, just under 90% seen once. The data originate from a study of blood T cell repertoires in COVID-19. Study-level information: Some COVID-19 samples were acute and others convalescent; all came from the United States, Italy and Spain.

The TCR originated in a man in his 60s who had recovered from COVID-19. Material: peripheral blood. This rearrangement joins TRBV7-9 to TRBJ1-5, with D possibly being TRBD1 (6 bases). CDR3 bases: TGTGCCAGCAGCACCCTACTTACAGGGAGCAATCAGCCCCAGCATTTT. Translating it yields CASSTLLTGSNQPQHF.